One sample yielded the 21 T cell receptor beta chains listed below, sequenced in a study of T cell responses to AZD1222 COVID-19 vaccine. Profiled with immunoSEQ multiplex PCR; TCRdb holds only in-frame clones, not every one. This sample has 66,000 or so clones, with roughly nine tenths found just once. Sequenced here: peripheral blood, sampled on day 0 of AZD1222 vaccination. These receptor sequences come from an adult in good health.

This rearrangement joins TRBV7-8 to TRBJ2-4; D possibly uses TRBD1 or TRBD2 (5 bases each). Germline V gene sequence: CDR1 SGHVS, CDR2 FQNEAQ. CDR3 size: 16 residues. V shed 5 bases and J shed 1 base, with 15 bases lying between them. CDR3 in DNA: TGTGCCAGCAGCCTTCAGGGAGAGGCCGCCAAAAACATTCAGTACTTC. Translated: CASSLQGEAAKNIQYF.

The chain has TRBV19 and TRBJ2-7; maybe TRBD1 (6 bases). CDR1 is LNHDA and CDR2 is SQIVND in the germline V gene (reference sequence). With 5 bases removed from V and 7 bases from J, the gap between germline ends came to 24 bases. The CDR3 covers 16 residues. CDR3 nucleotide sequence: TGTGCCAGTAGTGTCGACCCATCGGGACATTTGGGGGAGCAGTACTTC. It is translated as CASSVDPSGHLGEQYF.

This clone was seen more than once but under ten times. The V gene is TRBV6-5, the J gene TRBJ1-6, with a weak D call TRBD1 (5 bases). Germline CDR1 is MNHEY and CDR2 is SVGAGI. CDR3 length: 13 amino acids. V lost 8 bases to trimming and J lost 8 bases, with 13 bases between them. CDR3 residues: CASGLGEDSPLHF. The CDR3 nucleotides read TGTGCCAGCGGATTAGGGGAAGATTCACCCCTCCACTTT.

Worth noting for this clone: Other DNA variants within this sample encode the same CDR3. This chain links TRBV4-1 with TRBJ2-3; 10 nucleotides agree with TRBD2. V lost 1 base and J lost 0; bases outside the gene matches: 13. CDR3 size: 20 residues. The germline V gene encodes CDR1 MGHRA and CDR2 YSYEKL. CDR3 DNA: TGCGCCAGCAGCCAAGGATCAAGGACTAGCGGAAGAATTAGCACAGATACGCAGTATTTT. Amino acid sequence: CASSQGSRTSGRISTDTQYF.

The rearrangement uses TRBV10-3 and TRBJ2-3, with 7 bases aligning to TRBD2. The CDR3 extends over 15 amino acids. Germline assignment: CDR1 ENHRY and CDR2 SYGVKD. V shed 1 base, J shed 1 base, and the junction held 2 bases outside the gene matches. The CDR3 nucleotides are TGTGCCATCAGTGAGTTGGGGGGGGGCACAGATACGCAGTATTTT. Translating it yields CAISELGGGTDTQYF.

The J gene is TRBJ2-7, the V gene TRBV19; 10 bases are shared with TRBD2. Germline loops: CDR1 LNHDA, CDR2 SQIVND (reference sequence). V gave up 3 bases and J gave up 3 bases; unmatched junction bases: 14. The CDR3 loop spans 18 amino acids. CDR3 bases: TGTGCCAGTAGTATGTGGGCTAGCGGGGGCCGAAAAGTCTACGAGCAGTACTTC. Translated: CASSMWASGGRKVYEQYF.

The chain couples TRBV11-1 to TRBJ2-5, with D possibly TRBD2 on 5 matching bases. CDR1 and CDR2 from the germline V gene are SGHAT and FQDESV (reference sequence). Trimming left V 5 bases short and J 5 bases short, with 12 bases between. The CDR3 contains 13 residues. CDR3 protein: CASSADLTETQYF. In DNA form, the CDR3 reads TGTGCCAGCAGCGCGGACTTGACGGAGACCCAGTACTTC.

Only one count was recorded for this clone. The CDR3 protein is CASSIGTGNSPLHF. The CDR3 DNA reads as TGTGCCAGTAGTATCGGGACAGGGAATTCACCCCTCCACTTT. The chain has TRBV19 and TRBJ1-6; 9 bases agree with TRBD1. Trimming at V came to 3 bases and at J to 7 bases, leaving 1 base not matched to a gene. The CDR3 runs 14 residues. CDR1 and CDR2 (germline): LNHDA, SQIVND (reference sequence).

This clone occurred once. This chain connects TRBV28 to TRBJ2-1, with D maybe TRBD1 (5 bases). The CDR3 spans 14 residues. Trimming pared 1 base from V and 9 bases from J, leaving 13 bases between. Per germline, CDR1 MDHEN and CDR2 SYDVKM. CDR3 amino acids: CASSLSRSRGEQFF. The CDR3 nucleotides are TGTGCCAGCAGTTTATCTCGTAGTAGGGGTGAGCAGTTCTTC.

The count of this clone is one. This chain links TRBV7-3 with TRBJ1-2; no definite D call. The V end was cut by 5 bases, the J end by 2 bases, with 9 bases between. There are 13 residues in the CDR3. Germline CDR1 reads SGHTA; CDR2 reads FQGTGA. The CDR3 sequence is CASSRGRNYGYTF. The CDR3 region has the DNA TGTGCCAGCAGCCGAGGACGGAACTATGGCTACACCTTC.

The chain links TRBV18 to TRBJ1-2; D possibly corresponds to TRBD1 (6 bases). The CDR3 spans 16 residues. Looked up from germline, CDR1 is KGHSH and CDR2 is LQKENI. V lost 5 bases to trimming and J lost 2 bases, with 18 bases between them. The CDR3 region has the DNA TGTGCCAGCTCAGGTACGGGCGGACAGATCAACTATGGCTACACCTTC. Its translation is CASSGTGGQINYGYTF.

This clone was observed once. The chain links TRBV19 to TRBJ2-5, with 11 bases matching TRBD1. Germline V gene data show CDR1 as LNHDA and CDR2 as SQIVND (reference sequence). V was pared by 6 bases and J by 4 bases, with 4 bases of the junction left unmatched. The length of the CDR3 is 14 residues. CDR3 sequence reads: CASSGQGAGETQYF. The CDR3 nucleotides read TGTGCCAGTAGCGGACAGGGGGCTGGAGAGACCCAGTACTTC.

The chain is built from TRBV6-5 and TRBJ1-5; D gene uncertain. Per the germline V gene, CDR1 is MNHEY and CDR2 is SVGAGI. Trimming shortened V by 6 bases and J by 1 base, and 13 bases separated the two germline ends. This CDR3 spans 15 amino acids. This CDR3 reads CASSPEGYSNQPQHF. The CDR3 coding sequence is TGTGCCAGCAGCCCGGAAGGGTACAGCAATCAGCCCCAGCATTTT.

The CDR3 loop is CASSLEGGRAAGYTF. CDR3 sequence (DNA): TGTGCCAGCAGCTTGGAGGGGGGGCGAGCGGCCGGCTACACCTTC. V and J are TRBV5-5 and TRBJ1-2; D may be TRBD1 (6 bases). The CDR3 is 15 residues long. The germline CDR1 and CDR2 sequences are SGHKS and YYEKEE (reference sequence). V was cut by 0 bases and J by 8 bases, with 17 bases left in between. The full variable domain, in which reference TRBV5-5 and TRBJ1-2 provide the parts outside the CDR3, is DAGVTQSPTHLIKTRGQQVTLRCSPISGHKSVSWYQQVLGQGPQFIFQYYEKEERGRGNFPDRFSARQFPNYSSELNVNALLLGDSALYLCASSLEGGRAAGYTFGSGTRLTVV.

CDR3 residues: CASSLVLNEQFF. In DNA form, the CDR3 reads TGTGCCAGCAGCTTAGTTCTCAATGAGCAGTTCTTC. The chain is built from TRBV7-8 and TRBJ2-1; D not certain. The CDR3 loop spans 12 amino acids. V gave up 1 base and J gave up 6 bases, with 4 bases separating them. Germline V gene data show CDR1 as SGHVS and CDR2 as FQNEAQ.

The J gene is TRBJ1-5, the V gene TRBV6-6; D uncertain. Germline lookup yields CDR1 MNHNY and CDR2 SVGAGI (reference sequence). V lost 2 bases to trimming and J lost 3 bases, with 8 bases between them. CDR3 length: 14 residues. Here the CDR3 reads CASSYDPYNQPQHF. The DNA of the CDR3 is TGTGCCAGCAGTTACGACCCTTACAATCAGCCCCAGCATTTT.

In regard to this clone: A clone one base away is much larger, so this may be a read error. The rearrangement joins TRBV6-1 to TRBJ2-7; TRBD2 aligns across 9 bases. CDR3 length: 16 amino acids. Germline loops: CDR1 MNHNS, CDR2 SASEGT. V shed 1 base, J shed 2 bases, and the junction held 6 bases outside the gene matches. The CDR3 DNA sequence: TGTGCCAGCAGTGAAGGGAGACTAGCGGCTACCTACGAGCAGTACTTC. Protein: CASSEGRLAATYEQYF.

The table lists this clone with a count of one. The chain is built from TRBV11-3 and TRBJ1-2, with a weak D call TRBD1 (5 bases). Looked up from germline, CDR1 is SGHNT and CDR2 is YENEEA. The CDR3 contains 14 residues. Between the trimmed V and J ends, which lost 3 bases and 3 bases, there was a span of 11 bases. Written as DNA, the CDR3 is TGTGCCAGCAGCTTTGGCAGGGTGGACTATGGCTACACCTTC. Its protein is CASSFGRVDYGYTF. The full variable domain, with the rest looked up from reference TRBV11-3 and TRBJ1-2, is EAGVVQSPRYKIIEKKQPVAFWCNPISGHNTLYWYLQNLGQGPELLIRYENEEAVDDSQLPKDRFSAERLKGVDSTLKIQPAELGDSAVYLCASSFGRVDYGYTFGSGTRLTVV.

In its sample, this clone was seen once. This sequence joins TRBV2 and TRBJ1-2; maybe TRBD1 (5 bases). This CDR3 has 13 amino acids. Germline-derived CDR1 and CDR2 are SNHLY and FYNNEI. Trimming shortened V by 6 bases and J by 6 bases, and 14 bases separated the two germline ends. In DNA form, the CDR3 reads TGTGCCAGCAGGAGGGGCGATGCTAATGGCTACACCTTC. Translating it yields CASRRGDANGYTF.

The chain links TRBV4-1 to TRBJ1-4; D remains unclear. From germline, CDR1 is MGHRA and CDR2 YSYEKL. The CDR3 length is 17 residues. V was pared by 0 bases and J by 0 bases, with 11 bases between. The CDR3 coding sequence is TGCGCCAGCAGCCAAGATAAGGCGGAAGCAACTAATGAAAAACTGTTTTTT. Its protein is CASSQDKAEATNEKLFF.

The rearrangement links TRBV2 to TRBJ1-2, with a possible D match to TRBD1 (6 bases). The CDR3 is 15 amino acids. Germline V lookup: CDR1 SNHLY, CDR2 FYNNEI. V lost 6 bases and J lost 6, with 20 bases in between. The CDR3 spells CASSLGREAGDGYTF. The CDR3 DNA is TGTGCCAGCAGCCTCGGACGGGAGGCAGGGGATGGCTACACCTTC.